The clone carrying this TCR beta chain was seen many times. Its matching antigen is unknown. CDR3 length equals 14 residues. Germline lookup yields CDR1 SNHLY and CDR2 FYNNEI. Trimming removed 2 bases at V and 1 base at J, with 7 bases between. PBMCs numbering 2 million and stored at -80 C yielded the unsorted libraries. The authors made cDNA by 5'RACE with 10-nucleotide random UMIs. TCRdb fed the 5' RACE reads into MiXCR, producing one record per CDR3 protein. This table has 65,000 to 85,000 distinct CDR3 sequences, 3.2% appearing once. This specimen belongs to a study of neurological immune-mediated disorders. Overall study results and limits: None of the CDR3 amino acid sequences of expanded clones recurred across subjects, suggesting private repertoires in all groups.

Sequenced material: PBMCs. The sequence was collected from a woman in her fifties or sixties with multiple sclerosis. J is TRBJ2-3 and V is TRBV2; D is uncertain. Here the CDR3 DNA reads TGTGCCAGCAGTGAACAACGGGGCACAGATACGCAGTATTTT. It specifies CASSEQRGTDTQYF.